The rows below give T cell receptor beta chains drawn from one sample of a study of cytomegalovirus exposure and HLA in healthy donors. Repertoires were generated with immunoSEQ multiplex PCR, while TCRdb's copy carries only in-frame clones and drops some. Here the sample spans fewer than 75,000 clones, about 95% being singletons. The source material was PBMCs. The receptor set was obtained from a man younger than 35 in good health and CMV-seronegative. Both conserved end residues are part of each CDR3. D genes are given only for firm matches. Rows may omit the clone size; those that give it use once, few, many or a size class.

j_call clone_size d_call v_call cdr3_aa cdr3_nt
TRBJ2-7 NA TRBD2 TRBV30 CAWGPGGSNEQYF TGTGCCTGGGGACCGGGGGGTAGCAACGAGCAGTACTTC
TRBJ2-1 NA TRBD1 TRBV18 CASSPPRLQGDYNEQFF TGTGCCAGCTCACCACCAAGGTTGCAGGGGGATTACAATGAGCAGTTCTTC
TRBJ2-2 NA NA TRBV27 CASSLFPGGELFF TGTGCCAGCAGTTTATTTCCAGGCGGGGAGCTGTTTTTT
TRBJ1-1 NA NA TRBV6-5 CASSGALDTEAFF TGTGCCAGCAGTGGGGCCTTGGACACTGAAGCTTTCTTT
TRBJ2-5 NA NA TRBV5-1 CASSHENRASQETQYF TGCGCCAGCAGCCATGAAAACAGGGCCTCCCAAGAGACCCAGTACTTC
TRBJ1-5 NA NA TRBV6-1 CASRPQNSNQPQHF TGTGCCAGCAGGCCACAGAATAGCAATCAGCCCCAGCATTTT
TRBJ1-4 NA NA TRBV28 CASSLGVDSFSTNEKLFF TGTGCCAGCAGTTTAGGGGTGGACAGTTTTTCAACTAATGAAAAACTGTTTTTT
TRBJ2-1 NA NA TRBV10-1 CASSTGGGEQFF TGCGCCAGCAGTACAGGCGGAGGGGAGCAGTTCTTC
TRBJ2-2 NA NA TRBV30 CAWKRAYVSGELFF TGTGCCTGGAAACGAGCGTACGTCTCCGGGGAGCTGTTTTTT
TRBJ1-1 NA NA TRBV2 CATNQEGFEAFF TGTGCCACTAACCAGGAGGGTTTTGAAGCTTTCTTT
TRBJ1-5 NA TRBD1 TRBV15 CATSRGDIRLQGGNQPQHF TGTGCCACCAGCAGAGGTGACATTAGACTACAGGGGGGCAATCAGCCCCAGCATTTT
TRBJ1-5 NA NA TRBV4-1 CASSQGSFNQPQHF TGCGCCAGCAGCCAAGGCAGTTTCAATCAGCCCCAGCATTTT
TRBJ2-1 NA TRBD2 TRBV15 CATSSQRGTLSYNEQFF TGTGCCACCAGCTCCCAGCGGGGGACCCTATCCTACAATGAGCAGTTCTTC
TRBJ1-1 NA TRBD1 TRBV2 CASSAGTVGTEAFF TGTGCCAGCAGTGCAGGGACAGTAGGAACTGAAGCTTTCTTT
TRBJ2-2 NA TRBD1 TRBV9 CASSYRGNTGELFF TGTGCCAGCAGCTACAGGGGGAACACCGGGGAGCTGTTTTTT
TRBJ1-1 medium-sized NA TRBV7-2 CASSPSTAMNTEAFF TGTGCCAGCAGCCCCTCGACAGCCATGAACACTGAAGCTTTCTTT
TRBJ1-1 NA NA TRBV15 CATVRSFNTEAFF TGTGCCACCGTCCGGTCCTTTAACACTGAAGCTTTCTTT
TRBJ2-3 NA TRBD1 TRBV29-1 CSVEGDRVKYADTQYF TGCAGCGTTGAGGGGGACAGGGTAAAATATGCAGATACGCAGTATTTT
TRBJ2-1 NA TRBD2 TRBV5-1 CASSFGTSGSHPTGGEQFF TGCGCCAGCAGCTTCGGGACTAGCGGGAGCCACCCCACCGGAGGTGAGCAGTTCTTC
TRBJ2-1 NA NA TRBV7-2 CASSLAGLSSYNEQFF TGTGCCAGCAGCTTAGCGGGACTTAGCTCCTACAATGAGCAGTTCTTC
TRBJ1-1 NA NA TRBV6-1 CASSVEVNTEAFF TGTGCCAGCAGTGTGGAGGTGAACACTGAAGCTTTCTTT
TRBJ1-4 NA NA TRBV9 CASSVGLSRGGEKLFF TGTGCCAGCAGCGTAGGGTTAAGTCGAGGAGGTGAAAAACTGTTTTTT
TRBJ2-2 NA TRBD1 TRBV19 CASSIDHSRGLGPGELFF TGTGCCAGTAGTATAGATCATTCCAGGGGGTTGGGTCCCGGGGAGCTGTTTTTT